Following are 15 T cell receptor beta chains from one sample sequenced in a study of blood T cell repertoires in COVID-19. Profiling relied on immunoSEQ multiplex PCR, and the TCRdb table lists in-frame clones only, not all of them. The sample lists about 50,000 clones; approximately 86% were seen once. Input material: peripheral blood. The receptors derive from a man aged 60 to 69 with active or convalescent COVID-19.

This clone was counted a single time. The V and J genes are TRBV28 and TRBJ1-5, with D uncertain. This CDR3 spans 14 amino acids. Trimming left V 6 bases short and J 5 bases short, with 14 bases between. Germline loops: CDR1 MDHEN, CDR2 SYDVKM. This CDR3 is CASSDGVRDQPQHF. CDR3 bases: TGTGCCAGCAGCGACGGGGTCCGAGATCAGCCCCAGCATTTT.

This sequence joins TRBV19 and TRBJ2-2; TRBD1 might be the D (6 bases). Deletions cut 1 base from V and 7 bases from J, with 10 bases between. The CDR3 contains 14 residues. From germline, CDR1 is LNHDA and CDR2 SQIVND (reference sequence). CDR3 sequence reads: CASSIVAGDGELFF. CDR3 DNA sequence: TGTGCCAGTAGTATAGTGGCAGGGGACGGGGAGCTGTTTTTT.

The rearrangement links TRBV28 to TRBJ2-3; 9 bases line up with TRBD2. The CDR3 consists of 17 residues. Germline assignment: CDR1 MDHEN and CDR2 SYDVKM. V trimming: 6 bases; J trimming: 0 bases; junction bases outside the gene matches: 10. This chain's CDR3 is CASSTPRLAVSTDTQYF. The CDR3 DNA follows: TGTGCCAGCAGCACCCCCCGACTAGCGGTTAGCACAGATACGCAGTATTTT.

This clone was recorded only once. The chain employs TRBV19 and TRBJ1-1; D is uncertain. CDR3 length: 17 amino acids. Per the germline V gene, CDR1 is LNHDA and CDR2 is SQIVND (reference sequence). V lost 5 bases and J lost 0, with 19 bases in between. The CDR3 loop is CASSQTRADLLNTEAFF. The CDR3 DNA sequence: TGTGCCAGTAGTCAAACTAGAGCGGACTTGCTGAACACTGAAGCTTTCTTT.

This clone was seen only once. The rearrangement joins TRBV11-2 to TRBJ1-2, with 8 bases identical to TRBD1. The CDR3 runs 15 residues. The germline CDR1 and CDR2 sequences are SGHAT and FQNNGV. After removal of 0 bases from V and 8 bases from J, the junction contained 8 bases not matched to a gene. In DNA, the CDR3 is TGTGCCAGCAGCTTAGAGCCCCTCGCAGGGGGCGGCTACACCTTC. This translates into CASSLEPLAGGGYTF.

This rearrangement joins TRBV6-4 to TRBJ2-6; no clear D gene. The CDR3 is 13 amino acids. V was clipped by 8 bases and J by 1 base, with 6 bases between them. Germline loops: CDR1 MRHNA, CDR2 SNTAGT. The CDR3 coding sequence is TGTGCCAGCCGAGAATCTGGGGCCAACGTCCTGACTTTC. Translation gives CASRESGANVLTF.

This sequence joins TRBV11-2 and TRBJ2-7; the match to TRBD2 covers 8 bases. Germline V CDR1 and CDR2: SGHAT, FQNNGV. This CDR3 comprises 16 residues. The J segment lost 1 base and the V segment lost 5 bases, leaving 10 bases of the junction unmatched. CDR3 residues: CASSARLARKSYEQYF. DNA of the CDR3: TGTGCCAGCAGCGCCAGACTAGCGCGGAAATCCTACGAGCAGTACTTC. The variable domain in full, completed from reference TRBV11-2 and TRBJ2-7, reads EAGVAQSPRYKIIEKRQSVAFWCNPISGHATLYWYQQILGQGPKLLIQFQNNGVVDDSQLPKDRFSAERLKGVDSTLKIQPAKLEDSAVYLCASSARLARKSYEQYFGPGTRLTVT.

Only a few counts were recorded for this clone. The rearrangement uses TRBV6-5 and TRBJ1-2, with D maybe TRBD1 (5 bases). Per the germline V gene, CDR1 is MNHEY and CDR2 is SVGAGI. This CDR3 has 15 residues. Trimming left V 5 bases short and J 4 bases short, with 17 bases between. Here the CDR3 DNA reads TGTGCCAGCAGTCCCGGGGGGTTAGTGATCTATGGCTACACCTTC. Protein: CASSPGGLVIYGYTF.

The chain has TRBV4-2 and TRBJ1-4, with 8 nucleotides matching TRBD1. This CDR3 has 16 residues. With V trimmed by 1 base and J by 6 bases, 7 bases remained unmatched. The germline V gene has CDR1 LGHNA and CDR2 YNFKEQ. The CDR3 sequence: CASSQVLPGQDEKLFF. As DNA, the CDR3 is TGTGCCAGCAGCCAAGTCCTACCGGGACAGGATGAAAAACTGTTTTTT.

The rearrangement joins TRBV29-1 to TRBJ2-1, with D perhaps TRBD2 (7 bases). The germline V gene encodes CDR1 SQVTM and CDR2 ANQGSEA. V lost 2 bases and J 4 bases, leaving 12 bases between the germline ends. The CDR3 contains 14 residues. The CDR3 bases are TGCAGCGTTGAACGGGGGGCTGATTACAATGAGCAGTTCTTC. Its translation: CSVERGADYNEQFF.

The rearrangement joins TRBV3-1 (or the pseudogene TRBV3-2) to TRBJ2-7, with TRBD2 as a possible D gene (5 bases). Trimming left V 5 bases short and J 9 bases short, with 14 bases between. The CDR3 consists of 12 residues. Germline V lookup: CDR1 LGHDT, CDR2 YNNKEL (reference sequence). In DNA form, the CDR3 reads TGTGCCAGCAGCGACCTCGGGGTGGCGCAGTACTTC. It translates to CASSDLGVAQYF.

The count of this clone is one. The chain links TRBV27 to TRBJ1-2; D is undetermined. V shed 2 bases and J shed 8 bases, with 9 bases lying between them. The CDR3 loop spans 12 amino acids. Germline V gene data show CDR1 as MNHEY and CDR2 as SMNVEV (reference sequence). CDR3: CASSLKGEGYTF. Here the CDR3 DNA reads TGTGCCAGCAGTTTAAAGGGAGAGGGCTACACCTTC.

DNA for the CDR3: TGTGCCAGCAGCGGCGCGAGACACGGGGAAAGCACAGATACGCAGTATTTT. Translation gives CASSGARHGESTDTQYF. This chain connects TRBV3-1 (or the pseudogene TRBV3-2) to TRBJ2-3; TRBD2 might be the D (5 bases). Trimming took off 5 bases at V and 0 bases at J, with 18 bases between the two ends. The germline V gene has CDR1 LGHDT and CDR2 YNNKEL (reference sequence). CDR3 length equals 17 residues.

In its sample, this clone was seen a few times. The rearrangement joins TRBV3-1 (or the pseudogene TRBV3-2) to TRBJ1-1; 8 bases align to TRBD1. The V gene's germline CDR1 is LGHDT and CDR2 YNNKEL (reference sequence). After removal of 4 bases from V and 7 bases from J, the junction contained 8 bases not matched to a gene. CDR3 size: 14 residues. This CDR3 is CASSPRTGGDEAFF. As DNA, the CDR3 is TGTGCCAGCAGCCCGCGTACAGGGGGAGATGAAGCTTTCTTT.

This chain joins TRBV3-1 (or the pseudogene TRBV3-2) and TRBJ2-1; possible D gene TRBD2, 5 bases. Trimming cost V 1 base and J 0 bases, with 10 bases left between them. The length of the CDR3 is 16 residues. Germline V gene lookup returns CDR1 LGHDT and CDR2 YNNKEL (reference sequence). CDR3 amino acids: CASSQGTPSSYNEQFF. DNA for the CDR3: TGTGCCAGCAGCCAAGGGACTCCTAGCTCCTACAATGAGCAGTTCTTC.